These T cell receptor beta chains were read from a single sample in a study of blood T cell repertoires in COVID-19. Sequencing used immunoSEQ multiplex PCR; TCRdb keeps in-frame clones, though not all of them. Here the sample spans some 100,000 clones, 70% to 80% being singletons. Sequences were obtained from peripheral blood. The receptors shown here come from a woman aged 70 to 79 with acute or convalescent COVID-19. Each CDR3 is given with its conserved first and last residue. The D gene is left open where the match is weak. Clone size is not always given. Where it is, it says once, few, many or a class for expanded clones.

CDR3: CASSLRDPGELFF
DNA: TGTGCCAGCAGCTTGAGGGATCCCGGGGAGCTGTTTTTT
size: many
J: TRBJ2-2
V: TRBV11-3
D: -

CDR3: CASSQQGYEQYF
DNA: TGTGCCAGCAGTCAACAGGGGTACGAGCAGTACTTC
size: -
J: TRBJ2-7
V: TRBV12-3/TRBV12-4
D: TRBD1

CDR3: CASSFPRGPQHF
DNA: TGTGCCAGCAGCTTTCCTCGAGGGCCCCAGCATTTT
size: -
J: TRBJ1-5
V: TRBV5-5
D: -

CDR3: CASSFRESLIYGYTF
DNA: TGTGCCAGCAGCTTCCGGGAATCTTTAATCTATGGCTACACCTTC
size: -
J: TRBJ1-2
V: TRBV5-4
D: -

CDR3: CSVLELGGSTEAFF
DNA: TGCAGCGTTTTAGAATTAGGGGGATCCACTGAAGCTTTCTTT
size: -
J: TRBJ1-1
V: TRBV29-1
D: -

CDR3: CASSPGTGIDTQYF
DNA: TGTGCCAGCAGTCCCGGGACAGGAATAGATACGCAGTATTTT
size: -
J: TRBJ2-3
V: TRBV27
D: TRBD1

CDR3: CANAFPGGGSDTQYF
DNA: TGTGCCAACGCCTTTCCGGGGGGAGGGTCAGATACGCAGTATTTT
size: -
J: TRBJ2-3
V: TRBV2
D: TRBD2

CDR3: CASSFSSNGNTEAFF
DNA: TGTGCCAGCAGTTTTTCCTCGAACGGGAACACTGAAGCTTTCTTT
size: -
J: TRBJ1-1
V: TRBV27
D: -

CDR3: CASSPRGVGQPQHF
DNA: TGTGCCAGCAGCCCACGCGGGGTAGGTCAGCCCCAGCATTTT
size: -
J: TRBJ1-5
V: TRBV7-7
D: -

CDR3: CASSARQAGANVLTF
DNA: TGTGCCAGCAGCGCCCGACAGGCTGGGGCCAACGTCCTGACTTTC
size: -
J: TRBJ2-6
V: TRBV9
D: -

CDR3: CASSIQGAFDQPQHF
DNA: TGTGCCAGTAGTATTCAGGGGGCGTTCGATCAGCCCCAGCATTTT
size: -
J: TRBJ1-5
V: TRBV19
D: TRBD1

CDR3: CASGLATGTGYGYTF
DNA: TGTGCTAGTGGTCTCGCAACAGGGACGGGCTATGGCTACACCTTC
size: -
J: TRBJ1-2
V: TRBV12-5
D: -

CDR3: CASSVTGEDGYTF
DNA: TGTGCCAGCAGCGTGACAGGGGAAGATGGCTACACCTTC
size: -
J: TRBJ1-2
V: TRBV6-5
D: TRBD1

CDR3: CASSAPGGRTSTDTQYF
DNA: TGCGCCAGCAGTGCCCCGGGGGGGCGAACTAGCACAGATACGCAGTATTTT
size: once
J: TRBJ2-3
V: TRBV10-2
D: TRBD2

CDR3: CASSPGLINSPLHF
DNA: TGTGCCAGCTCCCCCGGACTGATTAATTCACCCCTCCACTTT
size: -
J: TRBJ1-6
V: TRBV6-5
D: -

CDR3: CASRQGGGNIQYF
DNA: TGTGCCAGCCGACAGGGGGGAGGAAACATTCAGTACTTC
size: once
J: TRBJ2-4
V: TRBV28
D: TRBD1

CDR3: CASKYTLNQPQHF
DNA: TGTGCCAGCAAGTACACGCTCAATCAGCCCCAGCATTTT
size: few
J: TRBJ1-5
V: TRBV2
D: -

CDR3: CASSPEAHEQFF
DNA: TGTGCCAGCTCACCCGAGGCTCATGAGCAGTTCTTC
size: -
J: TRBJ2-1
V: TRBV18
D: -

CDR3: CASSPSNPRGLLYGYTF
DNA: TGTGCCAGCTCTCCTTCAAACCCCAGGGGGCTTCTCTATGGCTACACCTTC
size: -
J: TRBJ1-2
V: TRBV18
D: TRBD1

CDR3: CSVAAGGTEAFF
DNA: TGCAGCGTTGCTGCAGGGGGCACTGAAGCTTTCTTT
size: -
J: TRBJ1-1
V: TRBV29-1
D: TRBD1

CDR3: CASSRTGGNEQFF
DNA: TGTGCCAGCAGCAGAACTGGAGGTAATGAGCAGTTCTTC
size: -
J: TRBJ2-1
V: TRBV7-6
D: -

CDR3: CASRTSGGLGETQYF
DNA: TGTGCCAGCAGAACTTCTGGAGGACTCGGGGAGACCCAGTACTTC
size: -
J: TRBJ2-5
V: TRBV7-3
D: -

CDR3: CASSATSQETQYF
DNA: TGCGCCAGCAGTGCGACTAGCCAAGAGACCCAGTACTTC
size: -
J: TRBJ2-5
V: TRBV10-2
D: -

CDR3: CASSPGQFSFGEQYF
DNA: TGTGCCAGCTCACCAGGACAGTTCTCCTTCGGTGAGCAGTACTTC
size: -
J: TRBJ2-7
V: TRBV18
D: -

CDR3: CASSEGLNQPQHF
DNA: TGTGCCAGCAGTGAAGGACTCAATCAGCCCCAGCATTTT
size: -
J: TRBJ1-5
V: TRBV25-1
D: -

CDR3: CASSPGTGRRGYTF
DNA: TGTGCCAGCAGTCCGGGGACAGGGAGAAGGGGCTACACCTTC
size: -
J: TRBJ1-2
V: TRBV7-2
D: TRBD1

CDR3: CASSLGGYRGSSGNTIYF
DNA: TGTGCCAGCAGCTTAGGGGGGTACAGGGGGAGCTCTGGAAACACCATATATTTT
size: -
J: TRBJ1-3
V: TRBV7-6
D: TRBD1

CDR3: CASSFGEGIYEQYF
DNA: TGTGCCAGCAGTTTCGGTGAGGGCATCTACGAGCAGTACTTC
size: once
J: TRBJ2-7
V: TRBV27
D: -

CDR3: CASSKDRANTGELFF
DNA: TGTGCCAGCTCAAAAGACAGGGCTAACACCGGGGAGCTGTTTTTT
size: once
J: TRBJ2-2
V: TRBV18
D: TRBD1

CDR3: CASSLDRDFYEQYF
DNA: TGTGCCAGCAGCTTAGACAGGGACTTCTACGAGCAGTACTTC
size: -
J: TRBJ2-7
V: TRBV5-5
D: -

CDR3: CASSQIATGLAFF
DNA: TGTGCCAGCAGCCAAATAGCGACAGGGCTTGCTTTCTTT
size: -
J: TRBJ1-1
V: TRBV3-1/TRBV3-2
D: TRBD1

CDR3: CASSFYGGADTQYF
DNA: TGTGCCAGCAGCTTCTACGGGGGGGCAGATACGCAGTATTTT
size: -
J: TRBJ2-3
V: TRBV11-2
D: TRBD2

CDR3: CASSQGTGTTGELFF
DNA: TGTGCCAGCAGCCAAGGGACAGGGACTACCGGGGAGCTGTTTTTT
size: -
J: TRBJ2-2
V: TRBV3-1/TRBV3-2
D: TRBD1

CDR3: CASSLEGLADNNEQFF
DNA: TGTGCCAGCAGCTTGGAGGGGCTAGCGGACAACAATGAGCAGTTCTTC
size: -
J: TRBJ2-1
V: TRBV5-8
D: TRBD2

CDR3: CASSLIGLPEETQYF
DNA: TGTGCCAGCAGCTTAATAGGACTACCAGAAGAGACCCAGTACTTC
size: -
J: TRBJ2-5
V: TRBV7-9
D: -

CDR3: CASCFETGLEAFF
DNA: TGCGCCAGCTGTTTTGAAACAGGGCTTGAAGCTTTCTTT
size: few
J: TRBJ1-1
V: TRBV5-1
D: -

CDR3: CASRPQGASYNEQFF
DNA: TGTGCCAGCAGACCTCAGGGGGCCTCCTACAATGAGCAGTTCTTC
size: -
J: TRBJ2-1
V: TRBV6-6
D: TRBD1

CDR3: CASSWGQGQAYEQYF
DNA: TGCGCCAGCAGCTGGGGACAGGGACAAGCCTACGAGCAGTACTTC
size: -
J: TRBJ2-7
V: TRBV5-1
D: TRBD1

CDR3: CASSIAGGPNQPQHF
DNA: TGTGCCAGTAGTATCGCGGGCGGCCCTAATCAGCCCCAGCATTTT
size: -
J: TRBJ1-5
V: TRBV19
D: -

CDR3: CASFGLAGALGEQFF
DNA: TGTGCCAGCTTCGGACTAGCGGGGGCCCTTGGGGAGCAGTTCTTC
size: -
J: TRBJ2-1
V: TRBV25-1
D: TRBD2

CDR3: CASSTRTGGDSPLHF
DNA: TGCGCCAGCAGCACCCGGACAGGGGGCGATTCACCCCTCCACTTT
size: -
J: TRBJ1-6
V: TRBV5-1
D: TRBD1